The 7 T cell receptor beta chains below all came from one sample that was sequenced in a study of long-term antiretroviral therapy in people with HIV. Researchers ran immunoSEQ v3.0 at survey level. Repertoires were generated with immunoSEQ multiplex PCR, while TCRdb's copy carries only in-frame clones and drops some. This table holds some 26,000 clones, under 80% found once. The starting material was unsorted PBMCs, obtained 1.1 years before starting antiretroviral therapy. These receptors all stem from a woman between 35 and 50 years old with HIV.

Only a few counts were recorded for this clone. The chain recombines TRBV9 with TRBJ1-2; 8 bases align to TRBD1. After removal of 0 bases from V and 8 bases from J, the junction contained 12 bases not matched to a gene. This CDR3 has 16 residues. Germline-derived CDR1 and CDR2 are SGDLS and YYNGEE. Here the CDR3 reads CASSVGTGPTVEGYTF. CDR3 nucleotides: TGTGCCAGCAGCGTAGGGACAGGGCCTACAGTTGAAGGCTACACCTTC.

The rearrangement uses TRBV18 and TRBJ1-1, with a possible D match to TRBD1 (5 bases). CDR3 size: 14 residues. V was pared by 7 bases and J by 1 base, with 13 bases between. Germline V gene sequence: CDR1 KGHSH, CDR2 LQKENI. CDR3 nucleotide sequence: TGTGCCAGCTTGCCTGGGAGGGGGAACACTGAAGCTTTCTTT. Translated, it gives CASLPGRGNTEAFF.

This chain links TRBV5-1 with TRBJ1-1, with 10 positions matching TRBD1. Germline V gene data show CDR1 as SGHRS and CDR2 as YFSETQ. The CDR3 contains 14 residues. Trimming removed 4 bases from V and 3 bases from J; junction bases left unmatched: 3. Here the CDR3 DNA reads TGCGCCAGCAGCGTGGACAGGGGGGACACTGAAGCTTTCTTT. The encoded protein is CASSVDRGDTEAFF. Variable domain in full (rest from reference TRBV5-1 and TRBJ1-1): KAGVTQTPRYLIKTRGQQVTLSCSPISGHRSVSWYQQTPGQGLQFLFEYFSETQRNKGNFPGRFSGRQFSNSRSEMNVSTLELGDSALYLCASSVDRGDTEAFFGQGTRLTVV.

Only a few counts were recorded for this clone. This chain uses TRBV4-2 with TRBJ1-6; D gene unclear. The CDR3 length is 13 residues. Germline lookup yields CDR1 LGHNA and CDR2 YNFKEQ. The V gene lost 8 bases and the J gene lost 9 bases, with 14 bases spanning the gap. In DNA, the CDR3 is TGTGCCAGCTCCACATCGGAGGTTTCACCCCTCCACTTT. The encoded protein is CASSTSEVSPLHF.

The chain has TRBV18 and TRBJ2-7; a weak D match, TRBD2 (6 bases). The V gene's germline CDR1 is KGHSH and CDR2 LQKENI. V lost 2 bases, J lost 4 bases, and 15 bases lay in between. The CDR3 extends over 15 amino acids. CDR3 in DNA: TGTGCCAGCTCACCATCAGGAGGGGCCTCGTACGAGCAGTACTTC. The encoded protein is CASSPSGGASYEQYF.

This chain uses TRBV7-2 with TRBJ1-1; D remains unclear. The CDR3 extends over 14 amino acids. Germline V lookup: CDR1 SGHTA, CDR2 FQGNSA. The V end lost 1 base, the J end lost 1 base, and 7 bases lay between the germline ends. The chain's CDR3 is CASSLVPENTEAFF. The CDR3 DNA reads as TGTGCCAGCAGCTTAGTTCCAGAGAACACTGAAGCTTTCTTT.

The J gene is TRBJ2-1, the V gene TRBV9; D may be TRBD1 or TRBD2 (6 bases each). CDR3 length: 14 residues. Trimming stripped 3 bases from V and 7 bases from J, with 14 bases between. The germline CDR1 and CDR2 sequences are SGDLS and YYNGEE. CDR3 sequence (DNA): TGTGCCAGCAGCGCACCTCTAGGGGGGAATGAGCAGTTCTTC. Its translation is CASSAPLGGNEQFF.